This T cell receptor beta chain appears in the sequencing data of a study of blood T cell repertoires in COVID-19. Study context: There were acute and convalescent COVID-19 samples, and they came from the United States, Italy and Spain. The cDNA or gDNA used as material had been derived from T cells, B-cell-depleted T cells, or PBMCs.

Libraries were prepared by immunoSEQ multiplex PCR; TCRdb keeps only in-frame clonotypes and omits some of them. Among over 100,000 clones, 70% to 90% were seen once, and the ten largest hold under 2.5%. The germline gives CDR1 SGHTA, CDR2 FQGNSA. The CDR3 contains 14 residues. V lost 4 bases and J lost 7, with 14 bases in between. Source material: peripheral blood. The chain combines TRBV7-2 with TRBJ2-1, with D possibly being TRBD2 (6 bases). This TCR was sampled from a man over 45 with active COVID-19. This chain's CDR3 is CASSSSGGRNEQFF. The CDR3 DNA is TGTGCCAGCAGCTCTTCTGGGGGGAGGAATGAGCAGTTCTTC.